The 32 T cell receptor beta chains presented below share a single source sample, sequenced in a study of read filtering for tumor transcriptome and immune sequencing. The library was built from around 0.4 ug RNA with molecular barcoded adaptors for alpha/delta and beta/gamma chains. One entry per CDR3 protein, called by TCRdb with MiXCR from the reads. This sample has fewer than 150,000 distinct CDR3 sequences, with 10% to 15% found just once. The sequenced sample was a population of CD138-negative cells sorted from bone marrow. Receptors were obtained from a donor older than 35 with multiple myeloma.

This clonotype was seen a handful of times. It may be a read error: a sequence one base away is much more abundant. This chain uses TRBV11-2 with TRBJ2-1; TRBD2 aligns across 9 bases. The CDR3 has 16 amino acids. Trimming at V came to 1 base and at J to 9 bases, leaving 10 bases not matched to a gene. The germline V gene has CDR1 SGHAT and CDR2 FQNNGV. The CDR3 reads CASSLVSSGSSGEQFF. The CDR3 bases are TGTGCCAGCAGCTTAGTGAGTAGCGGGAGCTCCGGTGAGCAGTTCTTC.

This clonotype has a handful of counts. A much more abundant neighbour one base away suggests this may be a read error. V gene TRBV9 combines with J gene TRBJ2-1, with D unresolved. In germline, CDR1 is SGDLS, CDR2 YYNGEE. This CDR3 spans 12 amino acids. The CDR3 loop reads CDSSEKPDEQFF. DNA for the CDR3: TGTGACAGCAGCGAAAAACCGGATGAGCAGTTCTTC.

This clonotype was observed at least ten times. This chain connects TRBV3-1 to TRBJ2-1; tentative D call: TRBD2 (6 bases). CDR3 length: 12 residues. Trimming took 7 bases from V and 9 from J, leaving 13 bases between them. The V gene's germline CDR1 is LGHDT and CDR2 YNNKEL (reference sequence). The CDR3 sequence is CASTRIGGEQFF. Written as DNA, the CDR3 is TGTGCCAGCACCCGGATCGGGGGTGAGCAGTTCTTC.

The chain joins TRBV9 to TRBJ2-2; tentative D call: TRBD1 (5 bases). The CDR3 is 15 amino acids. Germline V gives CDR1 SGDLS, CDR2 YYNGEE. Trimming took off 0 bases at V and 3 bases at J, with 9 bases between the two ends. CDR3 DNA sequence: TGTGCCAGCAGCGTAGGACAGACTTACACCGGGGAGCTGTTTTTT. Protein product: CASSVGQTYTGELFF.

At least ten counts were recorded for this clonotype. This chain links TRBV18 with TRBJ2-3; TRBD1 aligns across 7 bases. CDR1 is KGHSH and CDR2 is LQKENI in the germline V gene. After removal of 6 bases from V and 2 bases from J, the junction contained 8 bases not matched to a gene. The CDR3 contains 15 residues. The CDR3 bases are TGTGCCAGCTCTCCGACAGGGCCCTTCACAGATACGCAGTATTTT. Amino acid sequence: CASSPTGPFTDTQYF.

This clonotype has at least ten counts. The chain links TRBV5-1 to TRBJ2-5; 7 bases fit TRBD2. Germline CDR1 SGHRS, CDR2 YFSETQ. The junction had 8 bases not matched to a gene; V was cut back by 1 base and J by 2 bases. The CDR3 is 16 amino acids. CDR3 loop: CASSLLAGVGQETQYF. The CDR3 DNA follows: TGCGCCAGCAGCTTGTTGGCGGGAGTGGGACAAGAGACCCAGTACTTC.

The chain uses TRBV11-3 and TRBJ2-1; TRBD1 matches at 7 bases. V was clipped by 6 bases and J by 9 bases; unmatched bases: 5. The CDR3 is 12 residues long. CDR1 is SGHNT and CDR2 is YENEEA in the germline V gene. The CDR3 region is CASSLWDSEQFF. The CDR3 region has the DNA TGTGCCAGCAGTCTATGGGACAGTGAGCAGTTCTTC. Full variable domain (remainder filled in from reference TRBV11-3 and TRBJ2-1): EAGVVQSPRYKIIEKKQPVAFWCNPISGHNTLYWYLQNLGQGPELLIRYENEEAVDDSQLPKDRFSAERLKGVDSTLKIQPAELGDSAVYLCASSLWDSEQFFGPGTRLTVL.

Only a few counts were recorded for this clonotype. This likely reflects a read error, since a far larger clone is one base away. The J gene is TRBJ2-1, the V gene TRBV2; no clear D. CDR1 and CDR2 from the germline V gene are SNHLY and FYNNEI. Trimming shortened V by 4 bases and J by 0 bases, and 4 bases separated the two germline ends. This CDR3 spans 13 amino acids. CDR3 sequence reads: CASSGGSYNEQFF. The CDR3 DNA reads as TGTGCCAGCAGTGGGGGCTCCTACAATGAGCAGTTCTTC. Combining the CDR3 with reference TRBV2 and TRBJ2-1 gives the whole variable domain EPEVTQTPSHQVTQMGQEVILRCVPISNHLYFYWYRQILGQKVEFLVSFYNNEISEKSEIFDDQFSVERPDGSNFTLKIRSTKLEDSAMYFCASSGGSYNEQFFGPGTRLTVL.

This clonotype was observed many times. V is TRBV29-1 and J is TRBJ2-2; D call uncertain. Germline values: CDR1 SQVTM, CDR2 ANQGSEA. Trimming shortened V by 7 bases and J by 2 bases, and 11 bases separated the two germline ends. There are 13 residues in the CDR3. As DNA, the CDR3 is TGCAGCGCGCCCGGGCTAAACACCGGGGAGCTGTTTTTT. Amino acid sequence: CSAPGLNTGELFF.

Ten or more counts support this clonotype. The rearrangement uses TRBV30 and TRBJ1-1; the D gene is possibly TRBD1 (5 bases). The CDR3 loop spans 14 amino acids. Between the trimmed V and J ends, which lost 3 bases and 3 bases, there was a span of 14 bases. Germline V gene lookup returns CDR1 GTSNPN and CDR2 SVGIG (reference sequence). The CDR3: CAWSPWGRDTEAFF. The CDR3 DNA follows: TGTGCCTGGAGCCCCTGGGGGAGGGACACTGAAGCTTTCTTT.

This clonotype was detected once. The chain carries TRBV18 and TRBJ2-1, with D hard to call. CDR1 and CDR2 (germline): KGHSH, LQKENI. This CDR3 is 13 amino acids long. The V end lost 6 bases, the J end lost 8 bases, and 14 bases lay between the germline ends. CDR3 bases: TGTGCCAGCTCCCCGGATTATGGGGATGAGCAGTTCTTC. It encodes CASSPDYGDEQFF.

In its sample, this clonotype was seen many times. The chain links TRBV6-5 to TRBJ2-7, with D tentatively TRBD1 (6 bases). V gave up 4 bases and J gave up 3 bases, with 13 bases separating them. The CDR3 is 14 amino acids. Per germline, CDR1 MNHEY and CDR2 SVGAGI. CDR3 in DNA: TGTGCCAGCAGTTTCCGCCGACAGGACTACGAGCAGTACTTC. Its protein is CASSFRRQDYEQYF.

Only a few counts were recorded for this clonotype. The genes are TRBV11-1 and TRBJ2-4; TRBD2 is a possible D gene (5 bases). Germline CDR1 is SGHAT and CDR2 is FQDESV (reference sequence). The CDR3 consists of 17 residues. V lost 5 bases to trimming and J lost 1 base, with 18 bases between them. CDR3 protein: CASSPSEGGEAKNIQYF. CDR3 in DNA: TGTGCCAGCAGCCCCTCTGAGGGTGGCGAGGCCAAAAACATTCAGTACTTC.

This chain uses TRBV19 with TRBJ2-2, with TRBD1 matching 9 bases. Per germline, CDR1 LNHDA and CDR2 SQIVND (reference sequence). J gave up 0 bases and V 9 bases, and 14 bases lay outside the gene matches. The CDR3 runs 18 residues. The CDR3 region has the DNA TGTGCCAGCAGAGCACTCACCACAGGGGGCGCGAACACCGGGGAGCTGTTTTTT. Amino acid sequence: CASRALTTGGANTGELFF.

The CDR3 loop is CASSSEGAGIHNEQFF. The CDR3 coding sequence is TGTGCCAGCAGTTCGGAGGGGGCAGGGATCCACAATGAGCAGTTCTTC. V usage is TRBV28 and J usage is TRBJ2-1, with a possible D match to TRBD1 (7 bases). The germline V gene encodes CDR1 MDHEN and CDR2 SYDVKM. With 4 bases removed from V and 5 bases from J, the gap between germline ends came to 18 bases. The CDR3 consists of 16 residues.

The chain joins TRBV24-1 to TRBJ2-2; D call uncertain. The CDR3 is made up of 16 amino acids. V lost 3 bases and J 1 base, leaving 11 bases between the germline ends. Germline assignment: CDR1 KGHDR and CDR2 SFDVKD. The CDR3 spells CATSDVGPGNTGELFF. In nucleotides, the CDR3 is TGTGCCACCAGTGATGTTGGGCCGGGGAACACCGGGGAGCTGTTTTTT.

As for this clonotype: A much larger clone lies a single base off, so this may be a read error. The chain employs TRBV5-5 and TRBJ2-1, with D maybe TRBD2 (5 bases). Germline CDR1 is SGHKS and CDR2 is YYEKEE (reference sequence). The germline V and J ends were trimmed by 6 bases and 5 bases, with 12 bases remaining between them. The CDR3 is 13 amino acids. CDR3 protein: CASNSPRDNEQFF. The CDR3 nucleotides are TGTGCCAGCAACTCGCCGAGGGACAATGAGCAGTTCTTC.

In this sample, this clonotype turned up many times. The J gene is TRBJ1-1, the V gene TRBV7-2; 8 bases match TRBD1. There are 14 residues in the CDR3. Germline lookup yields CDR1 SGHTA and CDR2 FQGNSA. Unmatched junction bases numbered 4, after V lost 4 bases and J lost 3 bases. The CDR3 sequence: CASSSYRGYTEAFF. CDR3 bases: TGTGCCAGCAGCTCTTACAGGGGGTACACTGAAGCTTTCTTT.

This clonotype appeared many times. The rearrangement uses TRBV5-1 and TRBJ2-6; D is perhaps TRBD1 (6 bases). The V end was cut by 1 base, the J end by 2 bases, with 7 bases between. Germline CDR1 SGHRS, CDR2 YFSETQ. This CDR3 region has 15 residues. The CDR3 nucleotides are TGCGCCAGCAGCTTGTCAGGGGCTGGGGCCAACGTCCTGACTTTC. Its translation is CASSLSGAGANVLTF.

This clonotype was seen repeatedly, ten times or more. V and J are TRBV15 and TRBJ2-2; a weak D match, TRBD1 (5 bases). V dropped 2 bases and J dropped 3 bases, with 10 bases sitting between them. Germline CDR1 and CDR2: LNHNV and YYDKDF (reference sequence). The CDR3 is 15 residues long. The DNA for the CDR3 is TGTGCCACCAGCAGATTCCCCAGGGACACCGGGGAGCTGTTTTTT. Amino acid sequence: CATSRFPRDTGELFF.

This clonotype showed up many times. The V gene is TRBV19, the J gene TRBJ1-5; no definite D call. CDR3 size: 14 residues. Per germline, CDR1 LNHDA and CDR2 SQIVND (reference sequence). Deletions cut 1 base from V and 0 bases from J, with 4 bases between. CDR3 in amino acids: CASSIVSSNQPQHF. Here the CDR3 DNA reads TGTGCCAGTAGTATAGTTAGTAGCAATCAGCCCCAGCATTTT.

A remark on this clonotype: A much larger clone is a single base away; this may be a read error. Likely a read error: the CDR3 ends without its conserved phenylalanine or tryptophan. The chain uses TRBV5-4 and TRBJ2-3; perhaps TRBD1 as D (5 bases). This CDR3 contains 15 residues. Per the germline V gene, CDR1 is SGHNT and CDR2 is YYREEE (reference sequence). Trimming took off 4 bases at V and 4 bases at J, with 16 bases between the two ends. The DNA of the CDR3 is TGTGCCAGCAGCCTGGACCAAAGGGGCTCAGATACGCAGTATCTT. Translation gives CASSLDQRGSDTQYL.

This clonotype was recorded at least ten times. The chain has TRBV3-1 and TRBJ2-7; D possibly corresponds to TRBD2 (6 bases). Trimming stripped 0 bases from V and 6 bases from J, with 12 bases between. CDR1 LGHDT and CDR2 YNNKEL come from the germline V gene (reference sequence). The length of the CDR3 is 14 residues. CDR3 DNA sequence: TGTGCCAGCAGCCAAGAATATTTCGGGGGCGAGCAGTACTTC. It yields the protein CASSQEYFGGEQYF.

A few counts support this clonotype. This may be a read error, as it is one base from a much larger clone. The V call is TRBV20-1, the J call TRBJ2-1; the D gene is possibly TRBD2 (6 bases). This CDR3 is built from 13 residues. Germline values: CDR1 DFQATT, CDR2 SNEGSKA (reference sequence). Written as DNA, the CDR3 is TGCGGTGCCCCCCCTACCGGACTAAATGAGCAGTTCTTC. Its translation is CGAPPTGLNEQFF.

On this clonotype: Since a much larger clone is just one base distant, this may be a read error. This chain joins TRBV3-1 and TRBJ2-1, with D hard to call. This CDR3 region has 15 residues. The germline V gene encodes CDR1 LGHDT and CDR2 YNNKEL (reference sequence). The CDR3 region is CASSKDVAVANEQFF. In nucleotides, the CDR3 is TGTGCCAGCAGCAAAGACGTGGCAGTGGCCAATGAGCAGTTCTTC.

This clonotype was found once. This may be a read error: a much more frequent sequence differs by one nucleotide. This chain connects TRBV27 to TRBJ2-7; TRBD1 matches at 9 bases. The junction had 15 bases not matched to a gene; V was cut back by 8 bases and J by 4 bases. There are 16 residues in the CDR3. CDR1 is MNHEY, CDR2 SMNVEV, per germline (reference sequence). The CDR3: CASELLSGTGRYEQYF. Written as DNA, the CDR3 is TGTGCCAGCGAGCTCCTTTCCGGGACAGGGAGGTACGAGCAGTACTTC.

Remarks on this clonotype: The junction does not match germline at one end; this may be a read error. CDR3 sequence reads: CASRTGTSGRALNGQFF. The CDR3 bases are TGTGCCAGCAGAACCGGGACTAGCGGGAGGGCCCTTAATGGGCAGTTCTTC. V and J are TRBV6-5 and TRBJ2-1, with 16 positions matching TRBD2. This CDR3 has 17 amino acids. CDR1 and CDR2 from the germline V gene are MNHEY and SVGAGI.

This clonotype was counted ten times or more. The chain combines TRBV7-2 with TRBJ2-7, with 8 bases fitting TRBD2. The CDR3 consists of 16 residues. The V gene's germline CDR1 is SGHTA and CDR2 FQGNSA. The V segment lost 3 bases and the J segment 5 bases; nucleotides outside the gene matches: 12. This CDR3 is CASSFGLAGRAHEQYF. CDR3 nucleotides: TGTGCCAGCAGCTTCGGATTAGCGGGGAGGGCCCACGAGCAGTACTTC.

The CDR3 DNA reads TGTGCCAGTAGCTCCAGCCCCGGACAGGGAGCTTATGGCTACACCTTC. Translated, it gives CASSSSPGQGAYGYTF. The chain has TRBV19 and TRBJ1-2, with 8 bases aligning to TRBD1. This CDR3 spans 16 amino acids. The V and J ends lost 6 bases and 5 bases, in that order; junction bases with no gene match: 14. Germline-derived CDR1 and CDR2 are LNHDA and SQIVND (reference sequence). Full variable domain (remainder filled in from reference TRBV19 and TRBJ1-2): DGGITQSPKYLFRKEGQNVTLSCEQNLNHDAMYWYRQDPGQGLRLIYYSQIVNDFQKGDIAEGYSVSREKKESFPLTVTSAQKNPTAFYLCASSSSPGQGAYGYTFGSGTRLTVV.

Regarding this clonotype: A much larger clone sits a single nucleotide away, making a read error possible. The V call is TRBV10-3, the J call TRBJ1-1; D gene uncertain. Germline CDR1 is ENHRY and CDR2 is SYGVKD. The CDR3 is made up of 12 amino acids. CDR3 DNA sequence: TGTGCCATCAGTGAGTCTGAGACTGAAGCTTCCTTT. Residues: CAISESETEASF.

This clonotype was recorded at least ten times. The chain combines TRBV7-9 with TRBJ1-4; D not resolved. With 1 base removed from V and 5 bases from J, the gap between germline ends came to 8 bases. Looked up from germline, CDR1 is SEHNR and CDR2 is FQNEAQ (reference sequence). The CDR3 has 14 residues. CDR3 coding DNA: TGTGCCAGCAGCTTAGTCGGCGGGAATGAAAAACTGTTTTTT. Protein sequence: CASSLVGGNEKLFF.

This clonotype was seen repeatedly, ten times or more. The chain is built from TRBV29-1 and TRBJ1-4, with D unclear. The CDR3 is 13 amino acids. V lost 2 bases, J lost 7 bases, and 11 bases lay in between. Germline CDR1 reads SQVTM; CDR2 reads ANQGSEA. CDR3 region: CSVEREDPEKLFF. The DNA of the CDR3 is TGCAGCGTTGAAAGGGAGGACCCTGAAAAACTGTTTTTT.